These 15 T cell receptor beta chains were sequenced from one sample in a study of T cells after yellow fever vaccination. TCRdb used MiXCR to reprocess the 5' RACE reads, holding one entry per CDR3 protein. The data show hundreds of thousands of distinct CDR3 sequences, with around an eighth seen just once and under 15% held by the top ten. This specimen consisted of PBMCs, obtained on the day of the yellow fever booster vaccination. The source of these receptors is a man aged 25-40 years who received the YFV17D yellow fever vaccine.

This clonotype was observed a few times. CDR3 protein: CASSSITSGRFGNEQFF. Here the CDR3 DNA reads TGTGCCAGCAGCTCCATTACTAGCGGGAGATTTGGTAATGAGCAGTTCTTC. The chain links TRBV5-4 to TRBJ2-1, with TRBD2 matching 11 bases. Unmatched junction bases numbered 12, after V lost 3 bases and J lost 7 bases. From germline, CDR1 is SGHNT and CDR2 YYREEE (reference sequence). The CDR3 length is 17 residues. Drawing the rest from reference TRBV5-4 and TRBJ2-1, the complete variable domain is ETGVTQSPTHLIKTRGQQVTLRCSSQSGHNTVSWYQQALGQGPQFIFQYYREEENGRGNFPPRFSGLQFPNYSSELNVNALELDDSALYLCASSSITSGRFGNEQFFGPGTRLTVL.

This clonotype turned up a few times. The rearrangement joins TRBV7-2 to TRBJ1-5; D not certain. Germline assignment: CDR1 SGHTA and CDR2 FQGNSA. Deletions cut 1 base from V and 0 bases from J, with 4 bases between. This CDR3 has 14 amino acids. CDR3 protein: CASSLDISNQPQHF. The CDR3 coding sequence is TGTGCCAGCAGCTTAGATATTAGCAATCAGCCCCAGCATTTT.

This clonotype was seen repeatedly, ten times or more. The CDR3 DNA is TGCAGCGTTGAAGATCGGCGCGGGATAAGGAATGAGCAGTTCTTC. It codes for CSVEDRRGIRNEQFF. The rearrangement links TRBV29-1 to TRBJ2-1; tentatively, D is TRBD2 (6 bases). Deletions cut 0 bases from V and 7 bases from J, with 16 bases between. The CDR3 is 15 amino acids. The germline gives CDR1 SQVTM, CDR2 ANQGSEA.

This rearrangement joins TRBV6-2 or TRBV6-3 to TRBJ2-3; no clear D. This CDR3 contains 13 residues. Per germline, CDR1 MNHEY and CDR2 SVGEGT. V was pared by 6 bases and J by 7 bases, with 14 bases between. CDR3 protein: CASSSLSMNTQYF. In DNA, the CDR3 is TGTGCCAGCAGCTCCCTTAGCATGAATACGCAGTATTTT.

The V gene is TRBV20-1, the J gene TRBJ1-6; D is unresolved. The CDR3 covers 16 residues. Germline V gene sequence: CDR1 DFQATT, CDR2 SNEGSKA (reference sequence). In DNA form, the CDR3 reads TGCTGCGCTAGAGACCCGAAGATAGGAGCTAATTCACCCCTCCACTTT. It specifies CCARDPKIGANSPLHF.

V is TRBV7-9 and J is TRBJ2-1, with 16 bases aligning to TRBD2. This CDR3 contains 16 residues. From germline, CDR1 is SEHNR and CDR2 FQNEAQ (reference sequence). The trim removed 5 bases at V and 9 bases at J, leaving 7 bases unmatched. The CDR3 sequence: CASSPTGLAGGLEQFF. The CDR3 nucleotides read TGTGCCAGCAGCCCTACGGGACTAGCGGGAGGGCTTGAGCAGTTCTTC.

This clonotype appeared many times. CDR3 DNA sequence: TGCAGTGCTAGAGGGGGTGGCGTTTCATGGGAGCAGTACTTC. Amino acids: CSARGGGVSWEQYF. J is TRBJ2-7 and V is TRBV20-1, with D uncertain. Germline CDR1 is DFQATT and CDR2 is SNEGSKA (reference sequence). This CDR3 is 14 amino acids long. The V end was cut by 1 base, the J end by 7 bases, with 17 bases between.

This clonotype was seen more than once but under ten times. The V call is TRBV6-5, the J call TRBJ2-5; D is unresolved. Germline loops: CDR1 MNHEY, CDR2 SVGAGI. This CDR3 has 11 amino acids. V lost 8 bases and J lost 10, with 14 bases in between. Written as DNA, the CDR3 is TGTGCCAGCTCGAAATCCCTTATCCAGTACTTC. The encoded protein is CASSKSLIQYF.

This clonotype was found a few times. The chain uses TRBV25-1 and TRBJ2-2, with D perhaps assigned TRBD1 or TRBD2 (5 bases each). The V gene lost 3 bases and the J gene lost 0 bases, with 14 bases spanning the gap. There are 17 residues in the CDR3. Per germline, CDR1 MGHDK and CDR2 SYGVNS. The CDR3 spells CASSDGVGVANTGELFF. The CDR3, as DNA: TGTGCCAGCAGTGATGGGGTGGGGGTGGCGAACACCGGGGAGCTGTTTTTT.

This chain links TRBV20-1 with TRBJ1-1; maybe TRBD1 (5 bases). V was trimmed by 6 bases and J by 5 bases, leaving 13 bases between them. The CDR3 length is 12 residues. Germline-derived CDR1 and CDR2 are DFQATT and SNEGSKA (reference sequence). CDR3 amino acids: CSAGTPRTEAFF. DNA of the CDR3: TGCAGTGCAGGGACCCCGAGGACTGAAGCTTTCTTT.

Comments on this clonotype: The likely explanation is a read error, given a far larger clone one base away. The gene calls are TRBV3-1 and TRBJ2-7; D may be TRBD1 (6 bases). This CDR3 region has 12 residues. Germline values: CDR1 LGHDT, CDR2 YNNKEL (reference sequence). CDR3 region: CASSQGAYKQYF. The CDR3 DNA follows: TGTGCCAGCAGCCAGGGGGCCTACAAGCAGTACTTC.

V is TRBV5-5 and J is TRBJ2-3; D gene unclear. V shed 6 bases and J shed 1 base, with 18 bases lying between them. Germline V lookup: CDR1 SGHKS, CDR2 YYEKEE (reference sequence). The CDR3 is 16 residues long. CDR3 coding DNA: TGTGCCAGCAACCCCCCCCCCGCGGTCCGCACAGATACGCAGTATTTT. Encoded protein: CASNPPPAVRTDTQYF.

V and J are TRBV20-1 and TRBJ2-7; no definite D call. V dropped 4 bases and J dropped 2 bases, with 12 bases sitting between them. Per germline, CDR1 DFQATT and CDR2 SNEGSKA (reference sequence). The CDR3 has 13 amino acids. The CDR3 nucleotides are TGCAGTGCTAAGCCGGGTAGGGCCTACGAGCAGTACTTC. Protein product: CSAKPGRAYEQYF.

The CDR3 loop is CASSGTSGTYNEQFF. The CDR3 nucleotides are TGCGCCAGCAGCGGGACTAGCGGGACCTACAATGAGCAGTTCTTC. V usage is TRBV5-1 and J usage is TRBJ2-1, with 13 bases identical to TRBD2. Germline lookup yields CDR1 SGHRS and CDR2 YFSETQ. This CDR3 region has 15 residues. J lost 2 bases, V lost 4 bases, and 0 bases had no gene match. The whole variable domain, remainder taken from reference TRBV5-1 and TRBJ2-1, is KAGVTQTPRYLIKTRGQQVTLSCSPISGHRSVSWYQQTPGQGLQFLFEYFSETQRNKGNFPGRFSGRQFSNSRSEMNVSTLELGDSALYLCASSGTSGTYNEQFFGPGTRLTVL.

This clonotype was seen ten or more times. The chain is built from TRBV7-8 and TRBJ2-2, with 12 bases fitting TRBD1. The CDR3 is 16 amino acids. CDR1 is SGHVS and CDR2 is FQNEAQ in the germline V gene. After removal of 1 base from V and 6 bases from J, the junction contained 3 bases not matched to a gene. Here the CDR3 DNA reads TGTGCCAGCAGCTTAGTCGGGACAGGGGGCGCCGGGGAGCTGTTTTTT. The encoded protein is CASSLVGTGGAGELFF.